The 8 T cell receptor beta chains reported below all come from one sample, sequenced in a study of T cells in localized non-small cell lung cancer. Generated by immunoSEQ multiplex PCR, the TCRdb table keeps only in-frame clones and is missing some. This sample yields roughly 84,000 clones, of which approximately 90% are seen a single time; 20% to 25% belongs to the top ten. The sequencing here drew on peripheral blood, taken before any cancer treatment. Receptors originate from a woman aged 40 to 75 with stage I squamous cell lung carcinoma.

This chain links TRBV5-1 with TRBJ1-4; perhaps TRBD1 as D (5 bases). The germline CDR1 and CDR2 sequences are SGHRS and YFSETQ. The CDR3 has 16 residues. Between the trimmed V and J ends, which lost 0 bases and 7 bases, there was a span of 16 bases. This CDR3 is CASSLAVRGMGEKLFF. In DNA, the CDR3 is TGCGCCAGCAGCTTGGCCGTAAGGGGCATGGGTGAAAAACTGTTTTTT. Full variable domain (missing parts from reference TRBV5-1 and TRBJ1-4): KAGVTQTPRYLIKTRGQQVTLSCSPISGHRSVSWYQQTPGQGLQFLFEYFSETQRNKGNFPGRFSGRQFSNSRSEMNVSTLELGDSALYLCASSLAVRGMGEKLFFGSGTQLSVL.

This sequence joins TRBV19 and TRBJ1-2; D remains ambiguous. CDR1 is LNHDA, CDR2 SQIVND, per germline (reference sequence). The CDR3 has 15 amino acids. The V and J ends lost 2 bases and 1 base respectively, with 11 bases between them. CDR3 protein: CASSILGTGNYGYTF. CDR3 DNA: TGTGCCAGTAGTATATTGGGCACCGGTAACTATGGCTACACCTTC.

This rearrangement joins TRBV7-8 to TRBJ1-1; 10 positions agree with TRBD1. With 6 bases clipped from V and 5 bases from J, the junction kept 6 bases outside the gene matches. The CDR3 is 14 amino acids. CDR1 is SGHVS and CDR2 is FQNEAQ in the germline V gene. The CDR3 bases are TGTGCCAGCAGTTCCGGACAGGGGGTTACTGAAGCTTTCTTT. Its translation is CASSSGQGVTEAFF.

A single count supports this clone. The chain has TRBV29-1 and TRBJ1-1; TRBD1 matches 10 bases. Germline V lookup: CDR1 SQVTM, CDR2 ANQGSEA. CDR3 length: 13 residues. Trimming took 6 bases from V and 4 from J; bases not matched to a gene: 5. CDR3 DNA: TGCAGCGTAAGGACAGGGGGACTCACTGAAGCTTTCTTT. Protein sequence: CSVRTGGLTEAFF.

This rearrangement joins TRBV11-2 to TRBJ1-1; possible D gene TRBD1, 5 bases. V was clipped by 1 base and J by 5 bases, with 8 bases between them. The CDR3 is 13 residues long. Germline-derived CDR1 and CDR2 are SGHAT and FQNNGV. The CDR3 DNA reads TGTGCCAGCAGCTTAGCCGGGGGGACTGAAGCTTTCTTT. Translating it yields CASSLAGGTEAFF.

The chain recombines TRBV5-1 with TRBJ1-1; no reliable D call. Germline V gene lookup returns CDR1 SGHRS and CDR2 YFSETQ. The CDR3 spans 15 residues. V was pared by 3 bases and J by 3 bases, with 15 bases between. The CDR3 nucleotides are TGCGCCAGCAGCTCCGGTAGTGGTAGCGACACTGAAGCTTTCTTT. Translation gives CASSSGSGSDTEAFF.

V gene TRBV5-6 combines with J gene TRBJ1-3; a possible D gene is TRBD1 (5 bases). CDR1 and CDR2 from the germline V gene are SGHDT and YYEEEE. The V end was cut by 6 bases, the J end by 3 bases, with 10 bases between. This CDR3 is 13 amino acids long. This CDR3 is CASNQGYGNTIYF. The DNA for the CDR3 is TGTGCCAGCAATCAGGGATATGGAAACACCATATATTTT.

This clone was counted a single time. The V call is TRBV2, the J call TRBJ2-1, with 7 bases matching TRBD2. CDR1 is SNHLY and CDR2 is FYNNEI in the germline V gene. The ends lost 10 bases at V and 3 bases at J; junction bases unmatched: 3. The CDR3 has 12 residues. Written as DNA, the CDR3 is TGTGCCACCGGGACTAACTACAATGAGCAGTTCTTC. Translating it yields CATGTNYNEQFF. Using reference TRBV2 and TRBJ2-1 for the parts outside the CDR3, the full variable domain is EPEVTQTPSHQVTQMGQEVILRCVPISNHLYFYWYRQILGQKVEFLVSFYNNEISEKSEIFDDQFSVERPDGSNFTLKIRSTKLEDSAMYFCATGTNYNEQFFGPGTRLTVL.